This entry features one T cell receptor (beta chain) sequence. In the study's own analysis: Counts of nucleated cells, estimated from reference gene primer amplification, were obtained. The table came from immunoSEQ multiplex PCR; TCRdb's copy has only in-frame clones and leaves some out. That table is the source of V, J and clone size, and D and trimming were worked out from the DNA. Of roughly 410,000 clones in the sample, roughly 86% were seen once. The germline V and J ends were trimmed by 5 bases and 7 bases, with 14 bases remaining between them. CDR3 length equals 13 residues. This entry comes from a study of blood T cell repertoires in COVID-19. Looking at the study overall: Specimens from acute and convalescent COVID-19 originated in the United States, Italy and Spain. From T cells, B-cell-depleted T cells, or PBMCs came the material, which was cDNA or gDNA.

Recruited during active infection, patients (from Seattle) were subsequently followed longitudinally. This sequence was found in a woman aged 60-70 years with COVID-19, enrolled during active disease. V usage is TRBV12-3 or TRBV12-4 and J usage is TRBJ1-2; D is ambiguous. What was sequenced was peripheral blood. CDR3 in amino acids: CASSLLIAGGYTF. Here the CDR3 DNA reads TGTGCCAGCAGTCTCCTGATCGCGGGTGGCTACACCTTC.